This T cell receptor (beta chain) derives from a study of PD-1 blockade in mismatch repair-deficient tumors. Study in general: Enrolled about 2013-2016, patients had progressing, pretreated mismatch repair-deficient cancers of approximately 13 types.

The assay was immunoSEQ multiplex PCR, and TCRdb's table has in-frame clones only and misses some. The sample contains 30,000 to 45,000 clones, around four fifths of which appear only once. Study-wide results and limits: Tumor-resident clones, often undetectable pretreatment in blood, expanded then contracted after pembrolizumab.

Concerning this clone: As yet, its antigen is unknown.

All patients were mismatch repair deficient, assessed by either PCR or immunohistochemistry. TCRs were sequenced from a few patients responding to pembrolizumab. The receptor comes from an adult with mismatch repair-deficient cancer. Material: PBMCs, obtained roughly 40 weeks after starting pembrolizumab.

CDR3 DNA: TGTGCCAGCAGCTTGAGGACAGGGGGATCACCCCTCCACTTT. Its translation is CASSLRTGGSPLHF. This sequence joins TRBV7-2 and TRBJ1-6, with 10 bases that match TRBD1. CDR1 is SGHTA and CDR2 is FQGNSA in the germline V gene. With V trimmed by 3 bases and J by 10 bases, 3 bases remained unmatched. The CDR3 runs to 14 residues. The variable domain in full, with the rest retrieved from reference TRBV7-2 and TRBJ1-6, is GAGVSQSPSNKVTEKGKDVELRCDPISGHTALYWYRQSLGQGLEFLIYFQGNSAPDKSGLPSDRFSAERTGGSVSTLTIQRTQQEDSAVYLCASSLRTGGSPLHFGNGTRLTVT.